This T cell receptor (beta chain) was observed in a study of Ad26.COV2.S vaccination and SARS-CoV-2 variants. The overall study: COV1001, an Ad26.COV2.S trial, supplied this vaccine-arm donor.

After removal of 5 bases from V and 2 bases from J, the junction contained 7 bases not matched to a gene. The CDR3 loop spans 15 amino acids. Germline lookup yields CDR1 LGHNA and CDR2 YSLEER. Sequencing was performed with immunoSEQ multiplex PCR; in TCRdb, only in-frame clones are kept and a portion is missing. The sample holds around 270,000 clones, around 88% seen once. Described treatment: 19 received Ad26.COV2.S at low or high dose, single or two shots; about five received placebo; per-sample allocation not given. Each sample was drawn 63 days after the first injection (of vaccine or placebo). The TCR originated in a person between 18 and 65 years old who received the Ad26.COV2.S COVID-19 vaccine or a placebo. J is TRBJ2-3 and V is TRBV4-3, with 7 positions matching TRBD2. The input for sequencing was peripheral blood, taken in a trial of Ad26.COV2.S vaccine versus placebo. The CDR3 DNA reads TGCGCCAGCAGCGGAAGCGGGGTCATCACAGATACGCAGTATTTT. It yields the protein CASSGSGVITDTQYF.